This TCR beta chain was recovered during a study of PD-1 blockade in mismatch repair-deficient tumors. Study-wide background: Patients had 12 to 13 mismatch repair-deficient cancer types and were previously treated and progressing. Study findings and constraints: Tumor-resident clones, often absent from pretreatment blood, expanded after pembrolizumab and then contracted.

Turning to this clone: Antigen: not known. Different DNA sequences within this sample yield the same CDR3.

Only in-frame clones appear in the TCRdb table, and some are missing; sequencing was by immunoSEQ multiplex PCR. The sample records 80,000 to 100,000 clones, over 70% being singletons. PCR or immunohistochemistry showed mismatch repair deficiency in every enrolled patient. TCRs were sequenced from a few patients responding to pembrolizumab. Germline loops: CDR1 LNHDA, CDR2 SQIVND (reference sequence). The length of the CDR3 is 12 residues. Trimming took 3 bases from V and 1 from J, leaving 3 bases between them. The receptor comes from an adult with mismatch repair-deficient cancer. The chain combines TRBV19 with TRBJ1-1, with D unclear. The source was peripheral blood, collected 12 weeks after starting pembrolizumab. This CDR3 is CASSIQNTEAFF. The CDR3 region has the DNA TGTGCCAGTAGTATCCAGAACACTGAAGCTTTCTTT.